The sequence of this T cell receptor beta chain was determined in a study of T cell repertoires in cytomegalovirus infection. About the research overall: In public TCR beta signatures, there were indications of both CMV infection and matching HLA type. The study, taken as a whole, reports: Accumulated public TCR beta family frequency recognized individuals carrying CMV together with the relevant HLA. CMV-specific TCR beta clonotypes restricted by HLA-C dominated the ex vivo response.

The germline V gene has CDR1 SGHVS and CDR2 FQNEAQ. Trimming at V came to 5 bases and at J to 1 base, leaving 13 bases not matched to a gene. The CDR3 covers 17 residues. Note on this clonotype: What it recognizes is unknown.

TCRdb re-called the reads with MiXCR, one entry per CDR3 protein. The table records some 590,000 distinct CDR3 sequences, about 39% of them present only once. V is TRBV7-8 and J is TRBJ2-7; 8 bases fit TRBD2. The receptor's source is a human donor in good health (CMV status not recorded). Some clones in this sample may be carry-over from other donors' samples. This sample comprised cultured PBMCs, obtained from culture after CMV antigen stimulation. CDR3 DNA sequence: TGTGCCAGCAGCCCACTCCCCGGGAGGGTGATGTCCTACGAGCAGTACTTC. This sequence encodes CASSPLPGRVMSYEQYF.